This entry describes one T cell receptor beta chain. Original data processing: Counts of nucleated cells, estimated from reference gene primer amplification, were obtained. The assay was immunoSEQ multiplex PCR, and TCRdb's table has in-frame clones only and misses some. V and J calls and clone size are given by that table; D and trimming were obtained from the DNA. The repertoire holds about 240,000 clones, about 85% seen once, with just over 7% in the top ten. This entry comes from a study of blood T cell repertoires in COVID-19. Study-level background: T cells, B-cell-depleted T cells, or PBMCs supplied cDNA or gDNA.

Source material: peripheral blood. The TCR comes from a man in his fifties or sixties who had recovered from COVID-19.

CDR3 nucleotides: TGTGCCAGCAGCTTGTACCCAGGGGGGAACACTGAAGCTTTCTTT. Its protein product is CASSLYPGGNTEAFF. The gene calls are TRBV5-6 and TRBJ1-1, with TRBD1 matching 7 bases. CDR3 size: 15 residues. Trimming at V came to 1 base and at J to 1 base, leaving 4 bases not matched to a gene. The germline V gene encodes CDR1 SGHDT and CDR2 YYEEEE.